A selection of T cell receptor beta chains follows, all from one sample in a study of OX40 agonist ivuxolimab in advanced cancers. The table came from immunoSEQ multiplex PCR; TCRdb's copy has only in-frame clones and leaves some out. The sample shows about 18,000 clones, around three quarters of them seen only once. The specimen was CD4+ or CD8+ T cells sorted from blood, collected in a trial of the OX40 agonist ivuxolimab. Receptors originate from an adult with an advanced solid tumor such as melanoma, head and neck, liver or kidney cancer. Each CDR3 is given with its conserved first and last residue. The D gene is left open where the match is weak. The listing skips clone size in some rows; elsewhere it reads once, few, many or a size class.

V	J	D	size	DNA	CDR3
TRBV21-1	TRBJ2-7	NA	NA	TGTGCCAGCAGCAAAGGGGACAGGTCGATCCACGAGCAGTACTTC	CASSKGDRSIHEQYF
TRBV27	TRBJ2-1	TRBD1	NA	TGTGCCAGCAGTTTTGGGACAGGGTCCTACAATGAGCAGTTCTTC	CASSFGTGSYNEQFF
TRBV4-1	TRBJ2-1	NA	few	TGCGCCAGCAGCCCCGGAAGGGGTCTCTACAATGAGCAGTTCTTC	CASSPGRGLYNEQFF
TRBV2	TRBJ2-1	TRBD1	NA	TGTGCCAGCAGGACAGGGGGCAGTTGGGATGAGCAGTTCTTC	CASRTGGSWDEQFF
TRBV5-1	TRBJ2-3	NA	medium-sized	TGCGCCAGCAGCTTGGTGGCTAGCGATTCTAGCACAGATACGCAGTATTTT	CASSLVASDSSTDTQYF
TRBV6-5	TRBJ1-3	NA	NA	TGTGCCAGCAGCCTACTCGGGACAGGAAACACCATATATTTT	CASSLLGTGNTIYF
TRBV2	TRBJ2-5	TRBD2	NA	TGTGCCAGCAGTGTTCGCGGGACTAGCCAAGAGACCCAGTACTTC	CASSVRGTSQETQYF
TRBV5-6	TRBJ2-3	NA	NA	TGTGCCAGCAGCCCTTACCCCGAAGGGACCGTCTGGGCAGATACGCAGTATTTT	CASSPYPEGTVWADTQYF
TRBV4-1	TRBJ1-1	NA	NA	TGCGCCAGCAGCCAACAGGGTTTCGGCACTGAAGCTTTCTTT	CASSQQGFGTEAFF
TRBV27	TRBJ2-1	TRBD2	NA	TGTGCCAGCAGTCTCTCCCCCGGACTAGCTTCCTACAATGAGCAGTTCTTC	CASSLSPGLASYNEQFF
TRBV7-9	TRBJ2-2	TRBD1	few	TGTGCCAGCAGTTTGAGGGACAGGATAAACACCGGGGAGCTGTTTTTT	CASSLRDRINTGELFF
TRBV7-9	TRBJ2-5	NA	NA	TGTGCCAGCACCCCCTATGGGGGGGCGGAGACCCAGTACTTC	CASTPYGGAETQYF
TRBV11-2	TRBJ1-1	NA	NA	TGTGCCAGCAGCTTAGATCATGCCGGAAACACTGAAGCTTTCTTT	CASSLDHAGNTEAFF
TRBV6-1	TRBJ1-1	NA	NA	TGTGCCAGCAGTGACGGTGCAGATAACGAGGTAAACACTGAAGCTTTCTTT	CASSDGADNEVNTEAFF
TRBV7-9	TRBJ1-1	NA	few	TGTGCCAGCAGCTTCGGTAAGAACACTGAAGCTTTCTTT	CASSFGKNTEAFF
TRBV5-5	TRBJ1-4	NA	NA	TGTGCCAGCAGCTCTTCCGCCTTCATTGGGACTAATGAAAAACTGTTTTTT	CASSSSAFIGTNEKLFF